This T cell receptor (beta chain) was sequenced in a study of blood T cells in healthy people across ages. General study findings and limits: Long-lived and aged donors differed, with more naive CD4+ cells and higher diversity in the long-lived. It was found that TCR beta diversity correlated strongly with the percentage of naive T cells.

Healthy Caucasian individuals from Russia aged about 6 to 90 served as donors. A sample-barcoded 5' primer and a J-beta primer mix were used in a second PCR of about 7 to 12 cycles. TCRdb recomputed calls from the 5' RACE reads with MiXCR, one row per CDR3 protein. The sample shows about 570,000 distinct CDR3 sequences, about 25% of them seen only once. Germline trimming cut 8 bases from V and 4 bases from J; bases unmatched to any gene: 10. The CDR3 is made up of 14 amino acids. This clonotype was observed at least ten times. Its antigen is still unknown. The rearrangement joins TRBV12-3 or TRBV12-4 to TRBJ1-2; 7 bases align to TRBD1. The sequence came from a woman aged 70 to 79 in good health. The material sequenced was blood. This chain's CDR3 is CASGVTGKVYGYTF. The CDR3 coding sequence is TGTGCCAGCGGGGTGACAGGGAAGGTCTATGGCTACACCTTC.